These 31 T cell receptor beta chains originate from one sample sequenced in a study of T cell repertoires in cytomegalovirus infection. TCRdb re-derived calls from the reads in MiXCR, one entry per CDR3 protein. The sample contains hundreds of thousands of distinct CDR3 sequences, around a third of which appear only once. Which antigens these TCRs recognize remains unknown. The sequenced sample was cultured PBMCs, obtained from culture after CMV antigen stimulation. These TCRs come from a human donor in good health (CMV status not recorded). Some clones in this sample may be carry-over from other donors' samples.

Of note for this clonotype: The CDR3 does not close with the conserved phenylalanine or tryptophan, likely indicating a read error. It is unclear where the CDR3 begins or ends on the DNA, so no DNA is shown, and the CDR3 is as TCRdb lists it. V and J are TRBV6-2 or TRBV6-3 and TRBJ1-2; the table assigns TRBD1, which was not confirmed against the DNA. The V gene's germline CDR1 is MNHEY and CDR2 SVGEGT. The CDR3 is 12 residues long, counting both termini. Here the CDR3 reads CASSAPGRYVEI.

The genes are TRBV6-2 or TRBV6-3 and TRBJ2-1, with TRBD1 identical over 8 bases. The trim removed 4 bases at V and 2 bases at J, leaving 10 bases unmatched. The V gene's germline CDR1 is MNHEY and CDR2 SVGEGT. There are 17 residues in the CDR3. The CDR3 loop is CASSWRETGEPYNEQFF. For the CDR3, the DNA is TGTGCCAGCAGTTGGAGAGAGACAGGGGAGCCCTACAATGAGCAGTTCTTC.

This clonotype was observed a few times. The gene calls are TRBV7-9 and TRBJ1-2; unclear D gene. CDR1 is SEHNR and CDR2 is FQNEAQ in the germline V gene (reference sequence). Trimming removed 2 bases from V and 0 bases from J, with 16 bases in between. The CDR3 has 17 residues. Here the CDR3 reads CASSLLSRQRANYGYTF. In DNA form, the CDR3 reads TGTGCCAGCAGCTTACTTAGTCGGCAGAGAGCTAACTATGGCTACACCTTC.

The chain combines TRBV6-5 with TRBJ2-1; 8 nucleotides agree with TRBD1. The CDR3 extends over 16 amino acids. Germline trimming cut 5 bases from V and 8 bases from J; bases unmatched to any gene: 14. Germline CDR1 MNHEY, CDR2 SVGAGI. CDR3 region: CASSLQGGLPLDEQFF. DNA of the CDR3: TGTGCCAGCAGTCTACAGGGGGGTCTACCCTTGGATGAGCAGTTCTTC.

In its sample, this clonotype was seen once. The CDR3 loop reads CATSRAGRGISGANVLTF. Here the CDR3 DNA reads TGTGCCACCAGCAGAGCCGGGCGGGGGATCTCTGGGGCCAACGTCCTGACTTTC. The chain is built from TRBV15 and TRBJ2-6; 7 bases line up with TRBD2. V trimming: 1 base; J trimming: 0 bases; junction bases outside the gene matches: 6. The CDR3 has 18 amino acids. CDR1 LNHNV and CDR2 YYDKDF come from the germline V gene (reference sequence).

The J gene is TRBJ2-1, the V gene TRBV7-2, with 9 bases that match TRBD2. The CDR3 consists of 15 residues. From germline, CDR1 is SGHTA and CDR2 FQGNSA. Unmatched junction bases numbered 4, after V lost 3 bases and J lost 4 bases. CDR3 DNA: TGTGCCAGCAGCTTTTCTAGCGGGGTATACAATGAGCAGTTCTTC. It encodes CASSFSSGVYNEQFF.

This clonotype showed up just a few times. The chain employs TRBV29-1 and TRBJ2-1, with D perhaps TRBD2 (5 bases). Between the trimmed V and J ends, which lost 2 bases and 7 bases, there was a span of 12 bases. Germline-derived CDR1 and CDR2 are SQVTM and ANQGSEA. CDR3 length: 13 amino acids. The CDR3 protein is CSVERWENNEQFF. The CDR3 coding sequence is TGCAGCGTTGAAAGGTGGGAGAATAATGAGCAGTTCTTC.

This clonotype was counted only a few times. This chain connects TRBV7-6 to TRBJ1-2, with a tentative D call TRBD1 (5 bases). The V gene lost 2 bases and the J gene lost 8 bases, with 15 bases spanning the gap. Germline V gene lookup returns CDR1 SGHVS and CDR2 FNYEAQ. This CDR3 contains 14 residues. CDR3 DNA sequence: TGTGCCAGCAGCTTAACGGCCGGGGCGGGAGGCTACACCTTC. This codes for CASSLTAGAGGYTF.

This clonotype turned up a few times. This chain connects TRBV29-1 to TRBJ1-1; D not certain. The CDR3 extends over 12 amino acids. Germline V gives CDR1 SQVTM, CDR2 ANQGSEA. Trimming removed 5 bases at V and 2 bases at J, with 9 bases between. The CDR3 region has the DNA TGCAGCGTTCCGTGGGGTAACACTGAAGCTTTCTTT. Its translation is CSVPWGNTEAFF.

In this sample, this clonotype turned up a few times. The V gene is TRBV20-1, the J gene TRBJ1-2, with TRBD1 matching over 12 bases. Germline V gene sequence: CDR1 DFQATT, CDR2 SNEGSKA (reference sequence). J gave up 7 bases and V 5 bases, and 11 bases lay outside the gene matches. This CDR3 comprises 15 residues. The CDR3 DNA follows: TGCAGTGCTGCCGGGACAGGGGGCGCTTTTGGTGGCTACACCTTC. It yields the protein CSAAGTGGAFGGYTF.

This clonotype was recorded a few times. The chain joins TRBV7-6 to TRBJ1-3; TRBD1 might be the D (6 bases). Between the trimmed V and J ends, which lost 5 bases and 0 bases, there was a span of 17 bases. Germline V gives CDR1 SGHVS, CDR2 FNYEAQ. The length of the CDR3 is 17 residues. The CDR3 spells CASSPGGTTFSGNTIYF. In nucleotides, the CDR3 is TGTGCCAGCAGCCCAGGCGGGACAACCTTCTCTGGAAACACCATATATTTT.

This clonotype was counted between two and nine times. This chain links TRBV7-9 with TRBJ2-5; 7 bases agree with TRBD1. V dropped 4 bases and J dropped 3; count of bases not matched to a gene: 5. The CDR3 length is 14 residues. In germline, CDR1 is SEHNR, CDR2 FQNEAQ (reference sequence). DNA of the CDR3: TGTGCCAGCAGCTCCAGAGGGGGCGAAGAGACCCAGTACTTC. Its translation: CASSSRGGEETQYF.

CDR3 DNA sequence: TGTGCCAGCAGACGCGGGGGCCGATCCTACGAGCAGTACTTC. Its translation is CASRRGGRSYEQYF. The chain carries TRBV12-3 or TRBV12-4 and TRBJ2-7, with a weak D call TRBD2 (7 bases). Trimming removed 6 bases from V and 1 base from J, with 13 bases in between. The CDR3 contains 14 residues.

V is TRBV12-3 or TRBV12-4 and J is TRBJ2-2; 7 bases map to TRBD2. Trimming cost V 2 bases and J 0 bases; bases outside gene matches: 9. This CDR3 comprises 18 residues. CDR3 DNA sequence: TGTGCCAGCAGTTTACGGCGGGGACTACTAACGAACACCGGGGAGCTGTTTTTT. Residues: CASSLRRGLLTNTGELFF.

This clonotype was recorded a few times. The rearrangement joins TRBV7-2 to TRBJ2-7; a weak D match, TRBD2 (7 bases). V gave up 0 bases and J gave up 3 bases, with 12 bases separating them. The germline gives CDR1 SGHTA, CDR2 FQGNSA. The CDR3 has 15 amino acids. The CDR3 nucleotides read TGTGCCAGCAGCTTAGCAGGGGGGGGGATCTACGAGCAGTACTTC. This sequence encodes CASSLAGGGIYEQYF.

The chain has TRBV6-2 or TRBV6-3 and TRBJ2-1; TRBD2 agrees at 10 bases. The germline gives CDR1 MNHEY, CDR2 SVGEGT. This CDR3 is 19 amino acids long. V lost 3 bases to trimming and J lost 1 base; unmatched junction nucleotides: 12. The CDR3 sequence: CASSYCLVRTSGSYNEQFF. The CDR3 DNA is TGTGCCAGCAGTTATTGCCTCGTTAGGACTAGCGGATCCTACAATGAGCAGTTCTTC.

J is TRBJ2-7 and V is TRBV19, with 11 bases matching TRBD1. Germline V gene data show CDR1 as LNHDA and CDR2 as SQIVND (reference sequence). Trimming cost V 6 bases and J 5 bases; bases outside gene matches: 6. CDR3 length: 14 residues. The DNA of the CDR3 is TGTGCCAGTAGCGGATGGACAGGGGGCGACGAGCAGTACTTC. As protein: CASSGWTGGDEQYF.

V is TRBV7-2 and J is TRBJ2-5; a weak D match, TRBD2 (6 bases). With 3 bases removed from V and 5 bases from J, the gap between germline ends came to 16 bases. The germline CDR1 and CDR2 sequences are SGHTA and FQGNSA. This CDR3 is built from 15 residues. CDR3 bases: TGTGCCAGCAGCTTCCTGCCGCGGGGTTGGGAGACCCAGTACTTC. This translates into CASSFLPRGWETQYF.

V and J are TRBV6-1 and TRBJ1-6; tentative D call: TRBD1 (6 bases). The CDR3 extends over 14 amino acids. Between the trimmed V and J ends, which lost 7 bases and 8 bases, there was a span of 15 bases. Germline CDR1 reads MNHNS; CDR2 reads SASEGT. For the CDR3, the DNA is TGTGCCAGCACCGTTAGGACAGAGTATTCACCCCTCCACTTT. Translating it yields CASTVRTEYSPLHF.

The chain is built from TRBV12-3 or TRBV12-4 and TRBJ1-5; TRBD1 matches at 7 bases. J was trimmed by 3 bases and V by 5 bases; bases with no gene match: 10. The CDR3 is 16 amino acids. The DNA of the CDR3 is TGTGCCAGCAGTCCTCAGGACAGGTCAACCAATCAGCCCCAGCATTTT. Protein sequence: CASSPQDRSTNQPQHF.

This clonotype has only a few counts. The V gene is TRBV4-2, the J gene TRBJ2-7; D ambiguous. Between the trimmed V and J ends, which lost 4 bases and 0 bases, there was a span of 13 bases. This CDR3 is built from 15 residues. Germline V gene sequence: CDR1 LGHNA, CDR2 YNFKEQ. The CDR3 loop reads CASSPARVSSYEQYF. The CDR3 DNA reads TGTGCCAGCAGCCCCGCTAGGGTAAGCTCCTACGAGCAGTACTTC.

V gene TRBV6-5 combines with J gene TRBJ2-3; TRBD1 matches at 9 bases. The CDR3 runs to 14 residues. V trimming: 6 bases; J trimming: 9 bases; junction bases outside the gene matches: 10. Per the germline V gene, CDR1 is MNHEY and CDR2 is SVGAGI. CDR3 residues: CASRITGQGSTQYF. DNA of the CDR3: TGTGCCAGCAGAATCACGGGACAGGGATCGACGCAGTATTTT.

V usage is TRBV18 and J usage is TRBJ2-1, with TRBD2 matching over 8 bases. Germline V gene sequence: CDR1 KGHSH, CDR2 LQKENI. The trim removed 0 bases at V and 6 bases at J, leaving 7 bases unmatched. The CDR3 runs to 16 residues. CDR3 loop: CASSPPVAGGINEQFF. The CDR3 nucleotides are TGTGCCAGCTCACCACCGGTTGCGGGAGGAATCAATGAGCAGTTCTTC.

The CDR3 loop reads CASSNGTAGYGYTF. CDR3 coding DNA: TGTGCCAGCAGCAACGGGACAGCTGGCTATGGCTACACCTTC. This chain links TRBV7-9 with TRBJ1-2, with TRBD1 matching over 7 bases. Germline V lookup: CDR1 SEHNR, CDR2 FQNEAQ (reference sequence). J lost 4 bases, V lost 5 bases, and 7 bases had no gene match. The CDR3 length is 14 residues.

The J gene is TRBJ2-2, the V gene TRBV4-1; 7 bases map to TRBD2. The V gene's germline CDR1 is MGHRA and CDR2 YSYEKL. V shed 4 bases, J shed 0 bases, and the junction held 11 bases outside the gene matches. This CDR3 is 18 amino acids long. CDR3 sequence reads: CASSRPSGGRANTGELFF. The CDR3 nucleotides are TGCGCCAGCAGCCGCCCATCGGGGGGACGCGCGAACACCGGGGAGCTGTTTTTT.

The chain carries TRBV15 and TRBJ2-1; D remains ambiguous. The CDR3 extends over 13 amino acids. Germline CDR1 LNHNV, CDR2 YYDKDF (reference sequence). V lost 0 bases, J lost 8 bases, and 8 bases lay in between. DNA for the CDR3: TGTGCCACCAGCAGAGATCGTAGTGATGAGCAGTTCTTC. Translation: CATSRDRSDEQFF. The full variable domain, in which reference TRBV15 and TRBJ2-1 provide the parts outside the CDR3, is DAMVIQNPRYQVTQFGKPVTLSCSQTLNHNVMYWYQQKSSQAPKLLFHYYDKDFNNEADTPDNFQSRRPNTSFCFLDIRSPGLGDTAMYLCATSRDRSDEQFFGPGTRLTVL.

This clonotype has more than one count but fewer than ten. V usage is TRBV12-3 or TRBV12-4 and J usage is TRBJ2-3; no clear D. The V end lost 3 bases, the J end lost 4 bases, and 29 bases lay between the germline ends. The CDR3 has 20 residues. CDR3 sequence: CASSFPPPLQVAKRADTQYF. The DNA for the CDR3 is TGTGCCAGCAGTTTTCCCCCTCCTCTCCAGGTCGCCAAGAGAGCAGATACGCAGTATTTT.

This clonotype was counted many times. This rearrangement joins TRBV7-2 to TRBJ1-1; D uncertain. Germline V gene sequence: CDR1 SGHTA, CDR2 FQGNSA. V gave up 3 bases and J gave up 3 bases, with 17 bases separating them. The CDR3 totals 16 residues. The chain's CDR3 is CASSFNGPSVYTEAFF. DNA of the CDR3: TGTGCCAGCAGCTTTAATGGGCCCTCCGTCTACACTGAAGCTTTCTTT.

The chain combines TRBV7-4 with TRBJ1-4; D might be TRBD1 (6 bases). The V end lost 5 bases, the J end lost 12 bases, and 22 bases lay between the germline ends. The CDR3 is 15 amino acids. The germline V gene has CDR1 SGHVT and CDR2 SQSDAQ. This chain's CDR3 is CASSPRGRGNEQLFF. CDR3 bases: TGTGCCAGCAGCCCCCGGGGCAGGGGAAATGAGCAACTGTTTTTT.

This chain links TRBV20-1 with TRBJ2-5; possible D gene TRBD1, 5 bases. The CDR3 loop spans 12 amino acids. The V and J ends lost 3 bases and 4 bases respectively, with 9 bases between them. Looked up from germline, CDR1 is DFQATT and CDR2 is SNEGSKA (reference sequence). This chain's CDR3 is CSASAGIETQYF. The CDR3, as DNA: TGCAGTGCTAGTGCAGGGATAGAGACCCAGTACTTC.

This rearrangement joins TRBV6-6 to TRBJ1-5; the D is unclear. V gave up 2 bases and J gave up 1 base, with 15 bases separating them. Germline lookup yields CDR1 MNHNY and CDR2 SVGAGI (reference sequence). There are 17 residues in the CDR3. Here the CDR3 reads CASSYGGNGQSNQPQHF. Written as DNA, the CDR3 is TGTGCCAGCAGTTACGGAGGGAATGGGCAAAGCAATCAGCCCCAGCATTTT.